Listed below are T cell receptor beta chains from one sample, sequenced in a study of blood T cell repertoires in COVID-19. Profiling relied on immunoSEQ multiplex PCR, and the TCRdb table lists in-frame clones only, not all of them. The sample holds a few hundred thousand clones; 90% are singletons and the top ten take around 1.7%. The sequenced sample was PBMCs or T cells enriched from blood (not recorded which). These receptors were collected from a woman aged 18-35 years with acute COVID-19. Both conserved end residues are part of each CDR3. A D gene is named only where the DNA matches it firmly. Only some rows state a clone size, as once, few, many or a class for expanded clones.

CASSLSSLGQGFYEQYF	TGTGCCAGCAGTTTATCTTCCCTTGGACAGGGCTTTTACGAGCAGTACTTC	TRBD1	17	NA	TRBJ2-7	TRBV27
CASSQDYQGADTQYF	TGTGCCAGCAGCCAAGATTACCAGGGCGCAGATACGCAGTATTTT	NA	15	NA	TRBJ2-3	TRBV3-1/TRBV3-2
CAWSVTGTGEAFF	TGTGCCTGGAGTGTGACCGGGACAGGTGAAGCTTTCTTT	TRBD1	13	NA	TRBJ1-1	TRBV30
CASRHRDRDSPLHF	TGTGCCAGCAGACACCGGGACAGGGACTCACCCCTCCACTTT	TRBD1	14	NA	TRBJ1-6	TRBV6-5
CASGLDPTVTQYF	TGTGCTAGTGGTTTGGACCCGACTGTGACCCAGTACTTC	NA	13	NA	TRBJ2-5	TRBV12-5
CASSESRTSGSYEQYF	TGTGCCAGCAGTGAATCCAGGACTAGCGGGAGCTACGAGCAGTACTTC	TRBD2	16	NA	TRBJ2-7	TRBV25-1
CASSSLFSRGMKGLFF	TGTGCCAGCAGCTCTTTATTCTCGCGGGGGATGAAAGGACTGTTTTTT	NA	16	NA	TRBJ1-4	TRBV7-9
CASSLGQGLYEQYF	TGTGCCAGCAGCTTAGGCCAGGGTCTCTACGAGCAGTACTTC	NA	14	NA	TRBJ2-7	TRBV7-2
CASSISRGTEAFF	TGTGCCAGTAGTATTTCCCGGGGTACTGAAGCTTTCTTT	NA	13	NA	TRBJ1-1	TRBV19
CASGLRRGETQYF	TGTGCCAGCGGCCTGAGGCGGGGAGAGACCCAGTACTTC	NA	13	NA	TRBJ2-5	TRBV2
CASSPLSGGRDTQYF	TGTGCCAGCTCACCACTATCCGGGGGGCGCGATACGCAGTATTTT	NA	15	NA	TRBJ2-3	TRBV18
CASSRTGELSYGYTF	TGCGCCAGCAGCCGTACAGGCGAACTCTCCTATGGCTACACCTTC	NA	15	NA	TRBJ1-2	TRBV5-1
CASSYLGQGPQPQHF	TGTGCCAGCAGTTATTTAGGACAGGGTCCTCAGCCCCAGCATTTT	TRBD1	15	NA	TRBJ1-5	TRBV6-2/TRBV6-3
CASGSYTGTNTEAFF	TGTGCTAGTGGTTCCTATACAGGGACGAACACTGAAGCTTTCTTT	NA	15	NA	TRBJ1-1	TRBV12-5
CASSYSVDLPYEQYF	TGTGCCAGCAGTTACTCGGTGGACTTACCCTACGAGCAGTACTTC	NA	15	NA	TRBJ2-7	TRBV6-5
CASRLKMTGGASYEQYF	TGTGCCAGCAGGTTAAAGATGACAGGGGGCGCTTCCTACGAGCAGTACTTC	TRBD1	17	NA	TRBJ2-7	TRBV28
CASSLFQAGGAYEQYF	TGTGCCAGCAGTTTATTCCAAGCGGGAGGTGCCTACGAGCAGTACTTC	TRBD2	16	NA	TRBJ2-7	TRBV27
CASSLGLVTDTQYF	TGTGCCAGCAGCTTAGGACTAGTCACAGATACGCAGTATTTT	NA	14	NA	TRBJ2-3	TRBV7-2
CSATSSDTQYF	TGCAGTGCGACCTCTAGTGATACGCAGTATTTT	NA	11	NA	TRBJ2-3	TRBV20-1
CAWRRGPLNTEAFF	TGTGCCTGGAGGAGGGGGCCTTTGAACACTGAAGCTTTCTTT	TRBD1	14	NA	TRBJ1-1	TRBV30
CASIAGTRNEQFF	TGTGCCAGCATAGCGGGAACCCGTAATGAGCAGTTCTTC	TRBD2	13	NA	TRBJ2-1	TRBV6-5
CASSDRGQTEAFF	TGTGCCAGCAGTGACAGGGGGCAAACTGAAGCTTTCTTT	TRBD1	13	NA	TRBJ1-1	TRBV2
CASSPSESGTQYF	TGTGCTAGCAGCCCGTCGGAGTCCGGGACCCAGTACTTC	NA	13	once	TRBJ2-5	TRBV7-7